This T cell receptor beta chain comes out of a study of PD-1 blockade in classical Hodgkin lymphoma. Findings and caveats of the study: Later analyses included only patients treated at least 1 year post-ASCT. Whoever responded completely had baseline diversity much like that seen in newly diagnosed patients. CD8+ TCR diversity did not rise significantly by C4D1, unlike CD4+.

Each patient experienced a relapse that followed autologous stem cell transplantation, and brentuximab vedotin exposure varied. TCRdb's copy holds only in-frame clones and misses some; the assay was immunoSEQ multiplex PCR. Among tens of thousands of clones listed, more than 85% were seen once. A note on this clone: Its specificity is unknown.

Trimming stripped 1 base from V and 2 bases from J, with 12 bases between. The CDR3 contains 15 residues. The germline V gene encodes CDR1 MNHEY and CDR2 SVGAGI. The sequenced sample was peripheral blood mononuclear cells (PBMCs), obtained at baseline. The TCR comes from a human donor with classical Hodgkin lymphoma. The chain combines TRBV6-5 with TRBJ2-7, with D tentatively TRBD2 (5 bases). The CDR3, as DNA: TGTGCCAGCAGTTACTTCAGAGGGTCCCCCTACGAGCAGTACTTC. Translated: CASSYFRGSPYEQYF.